This T cell receptor (beta chain) derives from a study of T-cell memory formation after mild COVID-19. Findings and limits, study-wide: CD4+ bias marked clones expanding day 15 to 37, unlike balanced contracting clones. Some responding clones appeared in pre-infection memory, suggesting cross-reactive memory joined.

This clonotype was counted a few times. Its target is not known. TCRdb reanalysed the 5' RACE reads using MiXCR and keeps one entry per CDR3 protein. The sample lists around 250,000 distinct CDR3 sequences; around 10% were seen once. The specimen was PBMCs or a T cell subset sorted from them (not recorded which). The TCR sequence derives from a man between 18 and 29 years old who had mild COVID-19 (a few samples of this study predate the infection). Cell type and time point are not known.

The CDR3 DNA follows: TGTGCCAGCAGCGTAGCGACAGGGGGGGCAATGGATACGCAGTATTTT. Translating it yields CASSVATGGAMDTQYF. The J gene is TRBJ2-3, the V gene TRBV9; 9 bases agree with TRBD1. V shed 0 bases and J 6 bases; nucleotides not matched to a gene: 8. CDR1 SGDLS and CDR2 YYNGEE come from the germline V gene. This CDR3 has 16 amino acids.